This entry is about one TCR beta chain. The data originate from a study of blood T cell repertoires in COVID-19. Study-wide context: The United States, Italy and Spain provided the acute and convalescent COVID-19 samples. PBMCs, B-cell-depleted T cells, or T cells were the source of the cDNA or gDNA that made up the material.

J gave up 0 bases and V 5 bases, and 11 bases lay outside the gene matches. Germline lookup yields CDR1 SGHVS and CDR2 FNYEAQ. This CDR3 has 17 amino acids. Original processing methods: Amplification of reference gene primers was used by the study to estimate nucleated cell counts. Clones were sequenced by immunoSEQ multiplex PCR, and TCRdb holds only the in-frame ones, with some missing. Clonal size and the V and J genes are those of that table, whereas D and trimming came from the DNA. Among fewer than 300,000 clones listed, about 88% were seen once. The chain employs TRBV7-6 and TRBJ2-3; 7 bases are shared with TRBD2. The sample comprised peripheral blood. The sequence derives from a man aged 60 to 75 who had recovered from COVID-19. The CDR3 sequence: CASSGGTTPGSTDTQYF. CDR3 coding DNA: TGTGCCAGCAGCGGAGGGACTACCCCAGGGAGCACAGATACGCAGTATTTT.